The clone carrying this T cell receptor (beta chain) was picked up a small number of times. Its antigen remains unknown. Per-sample PBMC isolation yielded at least 6.5 million cells. A J-beta primer mix and a sample-barcoded 5' primer were used in a second PCR of about 6 to 12 cycles. A minimum of 2.5 million CDR3-containing paired-end reads was obtained for each sample. Via MiXCR, TCRdb re-called the 5' RACE reads, giving one row per CDR3 protein. The sample yields around 1.5 million distinct CDR3 sequences, roughly 40% seen once. This specimen belongs to a study of blood T cells in healthy people across ages. Findings and caveats of the study: Older age went with lower TCR beta diversity per million T cells, in a roughly linear way. Reliance upon unsorted PBMCs precluded definitive naive versus antigen-experienced comparison.

The germline V gene encodes CDR1 MNHEY and CDR2 SVGAGI. This CDR3 comprises 10 residues. V dropped 9 bases and J dropped 8 bases, with 8 bases sitting between them. The clonotype was recovered from a woman under 30 in good health. The sample taken for sequencing was blood. This chain uses TRBV6-5 with TRBJ2-1; weak D call: TRBD2 (5 bases). In DNA, the CDR3 is TGTGCCAGGGTGAGGGATGAGCAGTTCTTC. This translates into CARVRDEQFF.